These 26 T cell receptor beta chains came from one sample sequenced in a study of blood T cell repertoires in COVID-19 (dated by TCRdb to 2019 to 2021). To prepare the library, the immunoSEQ multiplex PCR assay was applied. TCRdb mirrors the immuneACCESS table, restricted to in-frame sequences. Some clones are absent from its copies; in checked studies, under half trace to an unresolved V gene, and the reason for the others is unknown. Present in this sample are a few hundred thousand clones, 70% to 90% of which were seen just once. Together, the top ten hold under 7% of the sample. Sample: PBMCs or T cells enriched from blood (not recorded which). These receptors originate from a woman aged 50 to 60 who had been exposed to COVID-19.

The rearrangement links TRBV7-2 to TRBJ1-4, with unresolved D. V lost 5 bases to trimming and J lost 0 bases, with 10 bases between them. From germline, CDR1 is SGHTA and CDR2 FQGNSA. This CDR3 has 15 amino acids. CDR3 sequence (DNA): TGTGCCAGCAGCCTACGGAGGTCAACTAATGAAAAACTGTTTTTT. Residues: CASSLRRSTNEKLFF.

This chain uses TRBV4-1 with TRBJ2-7; 7 positions match TRBD2. Germline V lookup: CDR1 MGHRA, CDR2 YSYEKL. This CDR3 has 16 residues. Trimming at V came to 1 base and at J to 3 bases, leaving 9 bases not matched to a gene. The CDR3 spells CASSQVGVAGIYEQYF. CDR3 DNA: TGCGCCAGCAGCCAAGTGGGAGTAGCGGGCATCTACGAGCAGTACTTC.

The J gene is TRBJ2-2, the V gene TRBV7-9; D is possibly TRBD1 (6 bases). Trimming shortened V by 8 bases and J by 3 bases, and 16 bases separated the two germline ends. Germline loops: CDR1 SEHNR, CDR2 FQNEAQ (reference sequence). The CDR3 is 15 amino acids. The CDR3 region is CASEGGMGHTGELFF. CDR3 DNA: TGTGCCAGCGAAGGGGGTATGGGACACACCGGGGAGCTGTTTTTT.

The genes are TRBV7-2 and TRBJ2-7, with TRBD2 identical over 10 bases. This CDR3 comprises 14 residues. CDR1 and CDR2 from the germline V gene are SGHTA and FQGNSA. Trimming removed 3 bases from V and 5 bases from J; junction bases left unmatched: 4. The CDR3 region has the DNA TGTGCCAGCAGCTTCCTACTAGCGGGGAACGAGCAGTACTTC. Protein product: CASSFLLAGNEQYF.

The rearrangement uses TRBV7-8 and TRBJ2-1, with no clear D. Trimming pared 3 bases from V and 5 bases from J, leaving 2 bases between. This CDR3 has 11 amino acids. CDR1 and CDR2 (germline): SGHVS, FQNEAQ. The CDR3 here is CASSFNNEQFF. The CDR3 DNA reads TGTGCCAGCAGCTTCAACAATGAGCAGTTCTTC.

The V and J genes are TRBV15 and TRBJ2-6, with D unresolved. The CDR3 runs 13 residues. Germline values: CDR1 LNHNV, CDR2 YYDKDF (reference sequence). Trimming stripped 0 bases from V and 12 bases from J, with 9 bases between. The CDR3 loop reads CATSRDLPPVLTF. CDR3 bases: TGTGCCACCAGCAGAGATCTCCCCCCCGTCCTGACTTTC.

V and J are TRBV6-1 and TRBJ1-3, with 9 bases aligning to TRBD1. Unmatched junction bases numbered 11, after V lost 0 bases and J lost 2 bases. The CDR3 contains 19 residues. Germline V lookup: CDR1 MNHNS, CDR2 SASEGT. CDR3 residues: CASSEAVSRQGVTGNTIYF. The DNA for the CDR3 is TGTGCCAGCAGTGAAGCGGTTAGTCGACAGGGGGTAACTGGAAACACCATATATTTT.

This chain connects TRBV12-5 to TRBJ1-1, with D possibly TRBD1 on 6 matching bases. Trimming removed 5 bases from V and 1 base from J, with 11 bases in between. CDR1 is LGHNT, CDR2 FRNRAP, per germline. The CDR3 spans 14 residues. The CDR3 DNA is TGTGCTAGTGGTCCCGGGGGGCCGAACACTGAAGCTTTCTTT. It is translated as CASGPGGPNTEAFF.

The rearrangement joins TRBV14 to TRBJ1-1; D uncertain. V was pared by 4 bases and J by 2 bases, with 11 bases between. The CDR3 loop spans 14 amino acids. The germline CDR1 and CDR2 sequences are SGHDN and FVKESK. CDR3 nucleotide sequence: TGTGCCAGCAGCCCTCCGAGGCCCAACACTGAAGCTTTCTTT. Encoded protein: CASSPPRPNTEAFF.

The J gene is TRBJ2-3, the V gene TRBV3-1 (or the pseudogene TRBV3-2); D gene unclear. The CDR3 has 12 amino acids. Per germline, CDR1 LGHDT and CDR2 YNNKEL (reference sequence). Trimming took off 0 bases at V and 6 bases at J, with 4 bases between the two ends. CDR3 residues: CASSQDRDTQYF. Here the CDR3 DNA reads TGTGCCAGCAGCCAAGATCGGGATACGCAGTATTTT.

The rearrangement links TRBV5-4 to TRBJ1-3, with 7 bases aligning to TRBD1. The CDR3 has 16 residues. After removal of 4 bases from V and 2 bases from J, the junction contained 9 bases not matched to a gene. Per the germline V gene, CDR1 is SGHNT and CDR2 is YYREEE (reference sequence). The DNA for the CDR3 is TGTGCCAGCAGCCCCGGGACAGAAGGAACTGGAAACACCATATATTTT. Translated, it gives CASSPGTEGTGNTIYF.

The chain employs TRBV2 and TRBJ2-3; D is possibly TRBD1 (5 bases). CDR1 is SNHLY, CDR2 FYNNEI, per germline. V lost 4 bases, J lost 4 bases, and 15 bases lay in between. This CDR3 spans 15 amino acids. CDR3 coding DNA: TGTGCCAGCAGTGCGAGGCAGGGTGGCGCAGATACGCAGTATTTT. Translation gives CASSARQGGADTQYF.

The chain combines TRBV10-1 with TRBJ2-1; TRBD2 matches at 8 bases. V was pared by 2 bases and J by 7 bases, with 4 bases of the junction left unmatched. Germline V lookup: CDR1 WNHNN, CDR2 SYGVQD (reference sequence). The CDR3 extends over 14 amino acids. The CDR3 loop reads CASSEPKRGNEQFF. CDR3 sequence (DNA): TGCGCCAGCAGTGAGCCGAAGCGGGGGAATGAGCAGTTCTTC.

A word on this clone: The same CDR3 arises from other DNA sequences in this sample as well. The chain uses TRBV6-5 and TRBJ1-2; D uncertain. Germline values: CDR1 MNHEY, CDR2 SVGAGI. The V end was cut by 5 bases, the J end by 2 bases, with 12 bases between. CDR3 size: 14 residues. The CDR3 region has the DNA TGTGCCAGCAGTCCCGGCCAGGCCAACTATGGCTACACCTTC. Translated, it gives CASSPGQANYGYTF.

This chain joins TRBV19 and TRBJ1-4; D is unclear. Trimming left V 6 bases short and J 2 bases short, with 10 bases between. This CDR3 contains 14 residues. Germline V gene lookup returns CDR1 LNHDA and CDR2 SQIVND (reference sequence). CDR3 sequence (DNA): TGTGCCAGTAGCCCAAGAAGCACTAATGAAAAACTGTTTTTT. This gives the protein CASSPRSTNEKLFF. The full variable domain, completed using reference TRBV19 and TRBJ1-4, is DGGITQSPKYLFRKEGQNVTLSCEQNLNHDAMYWYRQDPGQGLRLIYYSQIVNDFQKGDIAEGYSVSREKKESFPLTVTSAQKNPTAFYLCASSPRSTNEKLFFGSGTQLSVL.

This clone was detected only a few times. V and J are TRBV2 and TRBJ2-2; 8 nucleotides line up with TRBD2. V gave up 1 base and J gave up 6 bases; unmatched junction bases: 10. CDR3 size: 17 residues. The V gene's germline CDR1 is SNHLY and CDR2 FYNNEI. CDR3 amino acids: CASSEGGAGVAPGELFF. In nucleotides, the CDR3 is TGTGCCAGCAGTGAAGGAGGAGCGGGGGTTGCCCCCGGGGAGCTGTTTTTT.

CDR3 in DNA: TGTGCCAGCAGTCCCGGGTGGGAGGGGCGCACCGGGGAGCTGTTTTTT. This encodes CASSPGWEGRTGELFF. The genes are TRBV28 and TRBJ2-2, with 7 bases lining up with TRBD2. CDR1 is MDHEN and CDR2 is SYDVKM in the germline V gene. The CDR3 has 16 residues. V gave up 5 bases and J gave up 4 bases; unmatched junction bases: 10.

CDR3 sequence: CASSLGVAGGASYNEQFF. The DNA for the CDR3 is TGTGCCAGCAGCTTGGGCGTAGCGGGGGGCGCCTCCTACAATGAGCAGTTCTTC. This chain joins TRBV5-4 and TRBJ2-1; 10 bases agree with TRBD2. Germline CDR1 is SGHNT and CDR2 is YYREEE (reference sequence). This CDR3 comprises 18 residues. V lost 0 bases and J lost 0; bases outside the gene matches: 6.

The V gene is TRBV3-1 (or the pseudogene TRBV3-2), the J gene TRBJ2-2; TRBD2 aligns across 7 bases. The V and J ends lost 2 bases and 5 bases, in that order; junction bases with no gene match: 8. Germline values: CDR1 LGHDT, CDR2 YNNKEL (reference sequence). There are 16 residues in the CDR3. The CDR3, as DNA: TGTGCCAGCAGCCAAAGGGACGGGGGGTTGACCGGGGAGCTGTTTTTT. As protein: CASSQRDGGLTGELFF.

The chain uses TRBV19 and TRBJ2-5; D might be TRBD1 (5 bases). Trimming cost V 4 bases and J 5 bases, with 14 bases left between them. The length of the CDR3 is 14 residues. The germline V gene has CDR1 LNHDA and CDR2 SQIVND (reference sequence). This CDR3 reads CASSTTGSPETQYF. The CDR3 nucleotides read TGTGCCAGTAGTACCACAGGTAGCCCGGAGACCCAGTACTTC.

This sequence joins TRBV5-5 and TRBJ2-4; D is uncertain. The CDR3 has 14 residues. Trimming shortened V by 3 bases and J by 1 base, and 8 bases separated the two germline ends. Germline loops: CDR1 SGHKS, CDR2 YYEKEE (reference sequence). CDR3: CASSSLGAKNIQYF. The CDR3 bases are TGTGCCAGCAGCTCCCTCGGGGCCAAAAACATTCAGTACTTC.

Written as DNA, the CDR3 is TGTGCCAGCAGTAAGGACAGGAATGGCTACACCTTC. Translation: CASSKDRNGYTF. This sequence joins TRBV6-5 and TRBJ1-2; 7 bases agree with TRBD1. After removal of 5 bases from V and 6 bases from J, the junction contained 3 bases not matched to a gene. This CDR3 is 12 amino acids long. Germline V CDR1 and CDR2: MNHEY, SVGAGI.

This chain uses TRBV7-2 with TRBJ2-7, with TRBD2 matching 10 bases. In germline, CDR1 is SGHTA, CDR2 FQGNSA. V was clipped by 4 bases and J by 6 bases; unmatched bases: 6. The CDR3 is 14 amino acids. In DNA form, the CDR3 reads TGTGCCAGCAGCTCGAAGCGGGGGGGTGTCGAGCAGTACTTC. Translated: CASSSKRGGVEQYF.

Comment on this clone: At the DNA level, this CDR3 is encoded by other sequences in the same sample as well. The V call is TRBV3-1 (or the pseudogene TRBV3-2), the J call TRBJ1-3; D is unresolved. Trimming shortened V by 4 bases and J by 1 base, and 2 bases separated the two germline ends. CDR1 LGHDT and CDR2 YNNKEL come from the germline V gene (reference sequence). The CDR3 has 12 residues. This chain's CDR3 is CASSPSGNTIYF. The CDR3 nucleotides are TGTGCCAGCAGCCCATCTGGAAACACCATATATTTT.

The V gene is TRBV5-1, the J gene TRBJ1-2; 7 bases are a match to TRBD1. The CDR3 is 14 amino acids. The germline CDR1 and CDR2 sequences are SGHRS and YFSETQ. The J segment lost 8 bases and the V segment lost 0 bases, leaving 7 bases of the junction unmatched. The CDR3 reads CASSLETGRSGYTF. The CDR3 nucleotides read TGCGCCAGCAGCTTGGAGACAGGGAGGAGCGGCTACACCTTC.

The chain employs TRBV7-2 and TRBJ2-4, with a tentative D call TRBD1 (6 bases). Germline CDR1 and CDR2: SGHTA and FQGNSA. Trimming took off 1 base at V and 5 bases at J, with 12 bases between the two ends. CDR3 length: 15 residues. This CDR3 is CASSLVGGRENIQYF. CDR3 nucleotides: TGTGCCAGCAGCTTAGTTGGGGGCCGGGAAAACATTCAGTACTTC.